This is a list of T cell receptor beta chains from one sample in a study of CD4+ T cells in melanoma. Sequencing was performed with immunoSEQ multiplex PCR; in TCRdb, only in-frame clones are kept and a portion is missing. The sample shows about 140,000 clones, around nine tenths of them seen only once. These receptors all stem from a human donor with melanoma. Both conserved end residues are part of each CDR3. D genes are given only for firm matches. The size of a clone is reported for some rows only, either as once, few or many, or as a class for expanded clones.

cdr3_aa: CASLWAGANTEAFF
cdr3_nt: TGTGCCAGCCTCTGGGCAGGGGCCAACACTGAAGCTTTCTTT
v_call: TRBV18
d_call: -
j_call: TRBJ1-1
clone_size: -

cdr3_aa: CASSRQGSEAFF
cdr3_nt: TGTGCCAGCAGCAGACAGGGGTCTGAAGCTTTCTTT
v_call: TRBV13
d_call: TRBD1
j_call: TRBJ1-1
clone_size: -

cdr3_aa: CASAGGAGYGYTF
cdr3_nt: TGTGCCAGCGCAGGGGGCGCGGGATATGGCTACACCTTC
v_call: TRBV2
d_call: TRBD1
j_call: TRBJ1-2
clone_size: -

cdr3_aa: CASSLEGQSQYF
cdr3_nt: TGTGCCAGCAGCTTGGAGGGACAATCGCAGTATTTT
v_call: TRBV5-6
d_call: -
j_call: TRBJ2-3
clone_size: -

cdr3_aa: CAWSTGTGTQPQHF
cdr3_nt: TGTGCCTGGAGTACCGGGACAGGCACCCAGCCCCAGCATTTT
v_call: TRBV30
d_call: TRBD1
j_call: TRBJ1-5
clone_size: -

cdr3_aa: CSVEENRQKAFF
cdr3_nt: TGCAGCGTTGAGGAGAACCGACAGAAAGCTTTCTTT
v_call: TRBV29-1
d_call: -
j_call: TRBJ1-1
clone_size: few

cdr3_aa: CASSGKLGSVRYNEQFF
cdr3_nt: TGTGCCAGCAGTGGGAAGCTTGGAAGCGTTAGGTACAATGAGCAGTTCTTC
v_call: TRBV6-1
d_call: -
j_call: TRBJ2-1
clone_size: -

cdr3_aa: CASSLAGGTDTQYF
cdr3_nt: TGTGCCAGCAGTCTAGCGGGGGGCACAGATACGCAGTATTTT
v_call: TRBV6-5
d_call: TRBD2
j_call: TRBJ2-3
clone_size: -

cdr3_aa: CASSPGQGAGEQYF
cdr3_nt: TGTGCCAGCTCACCCGGACAGGGAGCGGGCGAGCAGTACTTC
v_call: TRBV18
d_call: TRBD1
j_call: TRBJ2-7
clone_size: -

cdr3_aa: CSVAGGRTTEAFF
cdr3_nt: TGCAGCGTTGCAGGGGGTAGGACCACTGAAGCTTTCTTT
v_call: TRBV29-1
d_call: TRBD1
j_call: TRBJ1-1
clone_size: -

cdr3_aa: CASSGGGQGRLGEQYF
cdr3_nt: TGCGCCAGCAGCGGAGGGGGCCAGGGTCGCTTAGGCGAGCAGTACTTC
v_call: TRBV5-1
d_call: -
j_call: TRBJ2-7
clone_size: once

cdr3_aa: CASSERKLQYF
cdr3_nt: TGTGCCAGCAGTGAACGTAAGTTGCAGTACTTC
v_call: TRBV6-1
d_call: -
j_call: TRBJ2-7
clone_size: -

cdr3_aa: CSVVAEAFF
cdr3_nt: TGCAGCGTTGTAGCTGAAGCTTTCTTT
v_call: TRBV29-1
d_call: -
j_call: TRBJ1-1
clone_size: -

cdr3_aa: CASSLVRAANTEAFF
cdr3_nt: TGTGCCAGCAGCTTAGTAAGGGCAGCGAACACTGAAGCTTTCTTT
v_call: TRBV7-9
d_call: -
j_call: TRBJ1-1
clone_size: -